The 26 T cell receptor beta chains reported below all come from one sample, sequenced in a study of cytomegalovirus exposure and HLA in healthy donors. Use of 60 Vbeta and 13 Jbeta primers characterized the PCR. Produced via immunoSEQ multiplex PCR; TCRdb's table is partial and in-frame only. The sample lists around 280,000 clones, around 90% seen once, with more than 2% in the top ten. The sequenced sample consisted of PBMCs. The receptors shown here come from a young woman in good health and CMV-seronegative.

Regarding this clone: The sample has other DNA sequences that encode this CDR3 too. The chain couples TRBV5-1 to TRBJ2-1; no definite D call. CDR1 is SGHRS and CDR2 is YFSETQ in the germline V gene. The germline V and J ends were trimmed by 0 bases and 0 bases, with 7 bases remaining between them. CDR3 length equals 15 residues. The DNA of the CDR3 is TGCGCCAGCAGCTTGGAGGCGGCCTCCTACAATGAGCAGTTCTTC. Its translation is CASSLEAASYNEQFF.

V is TRBV27 and J is TRBJ1-1; D not resolved. V lost 3 bases and J lost 0, with 14 bases in between. This CDR3 spans 16 amino acids. Germline V gene data show CDR1 as MNHEY and CDR2 as SMNVEV (reference sequence). CDR3 nucleotide sequence: TGTGCCAGCAGTTTGGCAGGCGCGATCTTGAACACTGAAGCTTTCTTT. Translated: CASSLAGAILNTEAFF.

The chain uses TRBV6-1 and TRBJ2-4, with a tentative D call TRBD2 (6 bases). The V end was cut by 6 bases, the J end by 0 bases, with 12 bases between. The germline V gene encodes CDR1 MNHNS and CDR2 SASEGT. CDR3 length: 15 residues. The CDR3 region has the DNA TGTGCCAGCAGCCCGGGCGGGACAGCCAAAAACATTCAGTACTTC. Its translation is CASSPGGTAKNIQYF.

The chain links TRBV7-2 to TRBJ2-3; 9 positions agree with TRBD2. Unmatched junction bases numbered 15, after V lost 5 bases and J lost 6 bases. The germline V gene has CDR1 SGHTA and CDR2 FQGNSA. The CDR3 runs 17 residues. CDR3 DNA: TGTGCCAGCAGCCTCCGCCTTTTCGCGGGGGGGCTCGATACGCAGTATTTT. It codes for CASSLRLFAGGLDTQYF.

This chain uses TRBV2 with TRBJ1-1, with TRBD1 matching 7 bases. Germline CDR1 and CDR2: SNHLY and FYNNEI. The CDR3 contains 13 residues. V gave up 10 bases and J gave up 2 bases; unmatched junction bases: 7. CDR3 nucleotide sequence: TGTGCCACCACCGGGGACAGCAACACTGAAGCTTTCTTT. Translated, it gives CATTGDSNTEAFF.

V and J are TRBV2 and TRBJ2-7; possibly TRBD2 for D (6 bases). Germline lookup yields CDR1 SNHLY and CDR2 FYNNEI. The CDR3 contains 16 residues. Trimming left V 1 base short and J 3 bases short, with 16 bases between. DNA of the CDR3: TGTGCCAGCAGTGAAGGGATGGGACTGTTAGGCTACGAGCAGTACTTC. Its protein product is CASSEGMGLLGYEQYF.

The chain is built from TRBV7-9 and TRBJ1-1; D is unclear. CDR3 length equals 14 residues. The V end lost 1 base, the J end lost 1 base, and 7 bases lay between the germline ends. CDR1 is SEHNR, CDR2 FQNEAQ, per germline (reference sequence). This CDR3 is CASSLVTTNTEAFF. DNA for the CDR3: TGTGCCAGCAGCTTAGTAACTACGAACACTGAAGCTTTCTTT.

This CDR3 is CASRPRPGQANTEAFF. The CDR3 region has the DNA TGTGCCAGCCGACCCAGGCCGGGACAGGCCAACACTGAAGCTTTCTTT. This sequence joins TRBV27 and TRBJ1-1; 8 bases line up with TRBD1. This CDR3 region has 16 residues. Germline loops: CDR1 MNHEY, CDR2 SMNVEV (reference sequence). V trimming: 8 bases; J trimming: 2 bases; junction bases outside the gene matches: 13.

The rearrangement uses TRBV5-4 and TRBJ1-6; TRBD1 might be the D (5 bases). CDR3 length: 14 amino acids. With 4 bases removed from V and 9 bases from J, the gap between germline ends came to 14 bases. CDR1 is SGHNT and CDR2 is YYREEE in the germline V gene (reference sequence). The CDR3 protein is CASSRLGGGSPLHF. The CDR3 region has the DNA TGTGCCAGCAGCCGCCTGGGCGGGGGTTCACCCCTCCACTTT.

The chain uses TRBV5-4 and TRBJ2-1, with 8 bases fitting TRBD2. The CDR3 is made up of 14 amino acids. The germline CDR1 and CDR2 sequences are SGHNT and YYREEE (reference sequence). V lost 0 bases, J lost 6 bases, and 2 bases stayed unmatched. DNA of the CDR3: TGTGCCAGCAGCTTGGGCCGGGGGGGCAATGAGCAGTTCTTC. Its translation is CASSLGRGGNEQFF.

Only a few counts were recorded for this clone. This sequence joins TRBV11-2 and TRBJ2-1, with D perhaps TRBD2 (7 bases). Germline V gives CDR1 SGHAT, CDR2 FQNNGV. Trimming removed 4 bases from V and 5 bases from J, with 18 bases in between. The CDR3 has 16 amino acids. The CDR3 here is CASSSWGGRTHNEQFF. The DNA of the CDR3 is TGTGCCAGCAGCTCTTGGGGGGGCAGGACGCACAATGAGCAGTTCTTC.

The V gene is TRBV6-1, the J gene TRBJ1-2; 7 positions agree with TRBD1. This CDR3 contains 15 residues. CDR1 and CDR2 (germline): MNHNS, SASEGT. V gave up 5 bases and J gave up 1 base; unmatched junction bases: 7. CDR3 bases: TGTGCCAGCAGTTCTCAGACAGGGCATAACTATGGCTACACCTTC. Translated, it gives CASSSQTGHNYGYTF.

The chain joins TRBV6-1 to TRBJ2-3; 12 positions match TRBD2. There are 17 residues in the CDR3. Unmatched junction bases numbered 3, after V lost 2 bases and J lost 0 bases. Looked up from germline, CDR1 is MNHNS and CDR2 is SASEGT. CDR3 nucleotide sequence: TGTGCCAGCAGTGAACTAGCGGGGGGGCCTAGCACAGATACGCAGTATTTT. As protein: CASSELAGGPSTDTQYF.

The rearrangement uses TRBV30 and TRBJ1-3; D ambiguous. CDR3 length: 14 residues. Trimming removed 2 bases from V and 0 bases from J, with 8 bases in between. The germline gives CDR1 GTSNPN, CDR2 SVGIG (reference sequence). CDR3 region: CAWSPPSSGNTIYF. DNA for the CDR3: TGTGCCTGGAGTCCCCCCAGCTCTGGAAACACCATATATTTT. Full variable domain (rest looked up from reference TRBV30 and TRBJ1-3): SQTIHQWPATLVQPVGSPLSLECTVEGTSNPNLYWYRQAAGRGLQLLFYSVGIGQISSEVPQNLSASRPQDRQFILSSKKLLLSDSGFYLCAWSPPSSGNTIYFGEGSWLTVV.

This clone was picked up one time. The V and J genes are TRBV4-1 and TRBJ1-4, with a tentative D call TRBD1 (5 bases). The CDR3 runs to 12 residues. Germline CDR1 and CDR2: MGHRA and YSYEKL. Deletions cut 8 bases from V and 11 bases from J, with 15 bases between. CDR3 DNA sequence: TGCGCCAGCCATGGGGGGGATCAGAAACTGTTTTTT. This codes for CASHGGDQKLFF.

The chain recombines TRBV2 with TRBJ1-2; a possible D gene is TRBD1 (5 bases). The V gene lost 7 bases and the J gene lost 4 bases, with 19 bases spanning the gap. The germline gives CDR1 SNHLY, CDR2 FYNNEI. This CDR3 comprises 15 residues. CDR3 amino acids: CASNQLPGLSYGYTF. CDR3 nucleotides: TGTGCCAGCAACCAACTACCGGGACTCAGCTATGGCTACACCTTC.

V usage is TRBV5-1 and J usage is TRBJ2-1; 14 nucleotides align to TRBD2. The CDR3 sequence is 15 residues long. Trimming at V came to 7 bases and at J to 14 bases, leaving 14 bases not matched to a gene. Germline V gives CDR1 SGHRS, CDR2 YFSETQ. DNA of the CDR3: TGCGCCAGCGTACCGGGGACTAGCGGGGGTTTTAGGAAGTTCTTC. Translation gives CASVPGTSGGFRKFF.

The rearrangement uses TRBV5-1 and TRBJ1-1; D gene unclear. Per the germline V gene, CDR1 is SGHRS and CDR2 is YFSETQ. The CDR3 extends over 14 amino acids. The V gene lost 3 bases and the J gene lost 2 bases, with 11 bases spanning the gap. As DNA, the CDR3 is TGCGCCAGCAGCTCGTCACCTAGCAACACTGAAGCTTTCTTT. It yields the protein CASSSSPSNTEAFF.

The V and J genes are TRBV4-2 and TRBJ1-4; a weak D match, TRBD1 (5 bases). The V gene's germline CDR1 is LGHNA and CDR2 YNFKEQ. This CDR3 has 17 residues. Trimming took off 0 bases at V and 8 bases at J, with 19 bases between the two ends. Here the CDR3 reads CASSQDPGGGVSEKLFF. DNA for the CDR3: TGTGCCAGCAGCCAAGATCCTGGTGGAGGGGTATCAGAAAAACTGTTTTTT.

The rearrangement joins TRBV19 to TRBJ1-2; maybe TRBD1 (6 bases). This CDR3 spans 14 amino acids. The V and J ends lost 5 bases and 5 bases respectively, with 15 bases between them. Germline V gene lookup returns CDR1 LNHDA and CDR2 SQIVND (reference sequence). CDR3 bases: TGTGCCAGTAGTCTGTTGACAGGAATATATGGCTACACCTTC. The encoded protein is CASSLLTGIYGYTF.

The V and J genes are TRBV7-9 and TRBJ2-3; 12 bases align to TRBD2. After removal of 8 bases from V and 0 bases from J, the junction contained 9 bases not matched to a gene. Germline V gives CDR1 SEHNR, CDR2 FQNEAQ (reference sequence). CDR3 length: 17 residues. CDR3 DNA: TGTGCCAGCTCGATCGGGACTAGCGGGTCCAGCACAGATACGCAGTATTTT. Its protein is CASSIGTSGSSTDTQYF.

The chain joins TRBV21-1 to TRBJ1-1; the table gives TRBD1 as D, unverified against the DNA. TRBV21-1 constitutes a pseudogene. There are 14 residues in the CDR3. In nucleotides, the CDR3 is TGTGCCAGTCGAACCCAGGGGGCCAACACTGAAGCTTTCTTT. Its translation: CASRTQGANTEAFF.

This clone was seen just once. J is TRBJ2-6 and V is TRBV7-3; D not certain. CDR3 length: 16 amino acids. The germline V gene has CDR1 SGHTA and CDR2 FQGTGA. Trimming stripped 7 bases from V and 2 bases from J, with 15 bases between. The CDR3 reads CASTKESFPGANVLTF. The CDR3 region has the DNA TGTGCCAGCACCAAAGAGAGCTTCCCTGGGGCCAACGTCCTGACTTTC.

V and J are TRBV4-1 and TRBJ2-1; 8 nucleotides align to TRBD1. Trimming took 0 bases from V and 0 from J; bases not matched to a gene: 4. The CDR3 totals 17 residues. Germline CDR1 MGHRA, CDR2 YSYEKL. The CDR3 loop is CASSQDWTGSSYNEQFF. The CDR3 bases are TGCGCCAGCAGCCAAGATTGGACAGGGAGCTCCTACAATGAGCAGTTCTTC.

This chain joins TRBV19 and TRBJ2-7; maybe TRBD2 (6 bases). V lost 5 bases and J lost 2, with 16 bases in between. The CDR3 loop spans 15 amino acids. Per the germline V gene, CDR1 is LNHDA and CDR2 is SQIVND (reference sequence). The CDR3, as DNA: TGTGCCAGTAGTCTCCGAGGTAGCGGTGCCTACGAGCAGTACTTC. It codes for CASSLRGSGAYEQYF.

This chain uses TRBV7-3 with TRBJ2-3, with 9 bases that match TRBD1. This CDR3 has 16 residues. Unmatched junction bases numbered 8, after V lost 3 bases and J lost 4 bases. CDR1 and CDR2 from the germline V gene are SGHTA and FQGTGA. CDR3: CASSLASGTGSDTQYF. As DNA, the CDR3 is TGTGCCAGCAGCTTGGCCTCCGGGACAGGGTCAGATACGCAGTATTTT.